These 18 T cell receptor beta chains originate from one sample sequenced in a study of cytomegalovirus exposure and HLA in healthy donors. Researchers ran the PCR with 60 Vbeta and 13 Jbeta primers. Assay: immunoSEQ multiplex PCR; the TCRdb copy retains only in-frame clones and omits some. The table has about 190,000 clones, approximately 88% seen once. Sequencing was performed on PBMCs. The receptor source for this set is a woman in her forties or fifties in good health and CMV-seropositive.

The genes are TRBV19 and TRBJ1-4, with 7 bases matching TRBD1. Germline loops: CDR1 LNHDA, CDR2 SQIVND (reference sequence). V shed 0 bases, J shed 6 bases, and the junction held 4 bases outside the gene matches. The CDR3 length is 15 residues. CDR3 sequence (DNA): TGTGCCAGTAGTATAGATGGGACAGATTATGAAAAACTGTTTTTT. It is translated as CASSIDGTDYEKLFF.

CDR3: CASSPRQDNYEQYF. The CDR3 coding sequence is TGTGCCAGCAGTCCTCGACAGGATAACTACGAGCAGTACTTC. The chain links TRBV27 to TRBJ2-7, with D possibly matching TRBD1 (6 bases). Trimming removed 5 bases from V and 3 bases from J, with 14 bases in between. From germline, CDR1 is MNHEY and CDR2 SMNVEV (reference sequence). The CDR3 loop spans 14 amino acids.

DNA for the CDR3: TGTGCCAGCAGCGTAGATCTCGGGATTACAGAGACCCAGTACTTC. Protein: CASSVDLGITETQYF. The chain recombines TRBV9 with TRBJ2-5, with D possibly TRBD2 on 5 matching bases. Germline V gene sequence: CDR1 SGDLS, CDR2 YYNGEE. The V gene lost 0 bases and the J gene lost 4 bases, with 13 bases spanning the gap. The CDR3 sequence is 15 residues long.

This rearrangement joins TRBV19 to TRBJ2-5, with D maybe TRBD1 (6 bases). V shed 2 bases and J shed 5 bases, with 12 bases lying between them. The CDR3 runs 14 residues. Germline values: CDR1 LNHDA, CDR2 SQIVND (reference sequence). CDR3 protein: CASSIYGTRETQYF. As DNA, the CDR3 is TGTGCCAGTAGTATATACGGGACAAGGGAGACCCAGTACTTC.

V gene TRBV7-4 combines with J gene TRBJ2-2; the match to TRBD1 covers 8 bases. Looked up from germline, CDR1 is SGHVT and CDR2 is SQSDAQ. The CDR3 sequence is 17 residues long. The trim removed 5 bases at V and 5 bases at J, leaving 13 bases unmatched. The CDR3 spells CASSPRWAGGITGELFF. CDR3 in DNA: TGTGCCAGCAGCCCCAGGTGGGCAGGGGGCATAACCGGGGAGCTGTTTTTT.

In this sample, this clone turned up once. This CDR3 is CASSLVNRWDSPLHF. The CDR3 DNA follows: TGTGCCAGCAGCTTAGTGAACAGGTGGGATTCACCCCTCCACTTT. The genes are TRBV7-2 and TRBJ1-6; maybe TRBD1 (5 bases). The germline gives CDR1 SGHTA, CDR2 FQGNSA. The CDR3 is 15 residues long. The V end was cut by 1 base, the J end by 8 bases, with 12 bases between.

This clone has just one count. The chain has TRBV2 and TRBJ2-2, with 11 bases identical to TRBD2. Trimming took 4 bases from V and 4 from J; bases not matched to a gene: 5. CDR1 SNHLY and CDR2 FYNNEI come from the germline V gene. The CDR3 contains 16 residues. This CDR3 is CASSGGTSGSTGELFF. In DNA form, the CDR3 reads TGTGCCAGCAGTGGTGGGACTAGCGGTTCCACCGGGGAGCTGTTTTTT.

The rearrangement uses TRBV12-2 and TRBJ2-7; the table gives TRBD1 as D, unverified against the DNA. TRBV12-2 is labeled a pseudogene. The length of the CDR3 is 14 residues. CDR3 in amino acids: CASRLGDRGYEQYF. Written as DNA, the CDR3 is TGTGCAAGTCGCTTAGGAGACAGGGGGTACGAGCAGTACTTC.

The chain joins TRBV6-5 to TRBJ1-2; D may be TRBD1 (6 bases). CDR1 MNHEY and CDR2 SVGAGI come from the germline V gene. Trimming took off 5 bases at V and 7 bases at J, with 17 bases between the two ends. The CDR3 covers 14 residues. The CDR3 bases are TGTGCCAGCAGTGCCCAAGCAGGGGCTCTTGGCTACACCTTC. Amino acids: CASSAQAGALGYTF.

The chain recombines TRBV5-8 with TRBJ2-7; 8 bases fit TRBD1. V lost 5 bases, J lost 2 bases, and 9 bases stayed unmatched. CDR3 size: 15 residues. Germline V gives CDR1 SGHTS, CDR2 YDEGEE. The CDR3 DNA is TGTGCCAGCAGTGAATCCGGGACAGGCCCCTACGAGCAGTACTTC. Translating it yields CASSESGTGPYEQYF.

The V call is TRBV7-2, the J call TRBJ1-3; D is ambiguous. CDR1 is SGHTA and CDR2 is FQGNSA in the germline V gene. V gave up 5 bases and J gave up 2 bases, with 13 bases separating them. CDR3 length: 15 amino acids. The DNA of the CDR3 is TGTGCCAGCAGCCCAACCTTGAGGACTGGAAACACCATATATTTT. Its translation: CASSPTLRTGNTIYF.

The gene calls are TRBV19 and TRBJ2-1, with D possibly TRBD1 on 7 matching bases. V dropped 3 bases and J dropped 4 bases, with 19 bases sitting between them. CDR3 length: 17 residues. Germline CDR1 and CDR2: LNHDA and SQIVND (reference sequence). CDR3: CASSIDLGGQIYNEQFF. The CDR3 DNA reads TGTGCCAGTAGTATCGACCTGGGGGGACAGATATACAATGAGCAGTTCTTC.

This clone was seen only a few times. This sequence joins TRBV7-8 and TRBJ2-7; TRBD2 might be the D (6 bases). The CDR3 is 15 residues long. Trimming shortened V by 5 bases and J by 3 bases, and 17 bases separated the two germline ends. CDR1 and CDR2 (germline): SGHVS, FQNEAQ. The CDR3 region is CASSLLYAGGYEQYF. In DNA form, the CDR3 reads TGTGCCAGCAGCCTCCTCTATGCCGGGGGCTACGAGCAGTACTTC. The full variable domain, in which reference TRBV7-8 and TRBJ2-7 provide the parts outside the CDR3, is GAGVSQSPRYKVAKRGQDVALRCDPISGHVSLFWYQQALGQGPEFLTYFQNEAQLDKSGLPSDRFFAERPEGSVSTLKIQRTQQEDSAVYLCASSLLYAGGYEQYFGPGTRLTVT.

V is TRBV4-2 and J is TRBJ2-1; D perhaps matches TRBD2 (7 bases). Per germline, CDR1 LGHNA and CDR2 YNFKEQ. This CDR3 has 16 amino acids. Deletions cut 2 bases from V and 4 bases from J, with 15 bases between. CDR3 nucleotides: TGTGCCAGCAGCCAAATTGGGGGGGGCCTGTACAATGAGCAGTTCTTC. Its translation: CASSQIGGGLYNEQFF.

Only one count was recorded for this clone. Relative to the germline gene, one junction end is altered; a read error may explain this. Other DNA sequences in this specimen translate into the identical CDR3. The chain links TRBV27 to TRBJ1-5; D is unresolved. This CDR3 comprises 20 residues. CDR1 MNHEY and CDR2 SMNVEV come from the germline V gene (reference sequence). CDR3 DNA: TGCGCCAGCAGTTTATATCCTGTGATCCTAAGTCAGGATAGCAATCAGCCCCAGCATTTT. Protein product: CASSLYPVILSQDSNQPQHF.

This chain uses TRBV7-2 with TRBJ2-5, with D maybe TRBD2 (6 bases). V was shortened by 2 bases and J by 4 bases, with 11 bases between the two germline ends. The CDR3 contains 14 residues. CDR1 SGHTA and CDR2 FQGNSA come from the germline V gene. The CDR3 region is CASSLPLAPETQYF. The CDR3 nucleotides read TGTGCCAGCAGCTTACCTCTAGCGCCAGAGACCCAGTACTTC.

The rearrangement uses TRBV12-2 and TRBJ2-3; the D call in the table, TRBD1, was not verified against the DNA. TRBV12-2 is described as a pseudogene. The CDR3 is made up of 16 amino acids. In nucleotides, the CDR3 is TGTGCAAGTCGCTTAAGGGACAGGTCGTCCACAGATACGCAGTATTTT. It encodes CASRLRDRSSTDTQYF.

In the case of this clone: Compared with germline, one end of the junction differs, possibly owing to a read error. The same CDR3 also results from other DNA sequences found in this sample. V is TRBV4-1 and J is TRBJ2-3; perhaps TRBD2 as D (6 bases). CDR3 size: 16 residues. Germline V CDR1 and CDR2: MGHRA, YSYEKL. The CDR3 DNA follows: TGTGCCAGCAGCCGGGCGGGGCGGGGTGTCGTAGATACGCAGTATTTT. Translating gives CASSRAGRGVVDTQYF.